This T cell receptor beta chain is from a study of brain T cells in children with intractable seizures. General study findings and limits: Viral specificity was inferred only from CDR3 similarity; HCMV serostatus was unknown. Pre- and post-surgery blood differed in depth, so pre-surgery absences may be undersampling.

Only cases whose brain tissue showed the highest T cell transcript signatures were sequenced. Before surgery, patients took at least one anti-epileptic drug. In the case of this clone: Its cognate antigen is unknown.

The data were produced by immunoSEQ multiplex PCR, yet TCRdb's version contains in-frame clones alone and is incomplete. The data contain some 62,000 clones, 95% to 96% of them singletons. V gave up 4 bases and J gave up 2 bases, with 7 bases separating them. This CDR3 region has 13 residues. Germline assignment: CDR1 KGHDR and CDR2 SFDVKD. The sequence was obtained from a boy in the first two years of life with focal cortical dysplasia and intractable seizures. The specimen was peripheral blood, collected at surgery. The genes are TRBV24-1 and TRBJ2-5, with D possibly matching TRBD1 (5 bases). This CDR3 is CATSERTQETQYF. The DNA of the CDR3 is TGTGCCACCAGTGAAAGGACACAAGAGACCCAGTACTTC.